The clone carrying this T cell receptor (beta chain) was recorded only once. This entry comes from a study of blood T cells in healthy people across ages. The donors, aged about 6 to 100, were healthy Caucasians from Russia. Every sample gave at least 5 micrograms of total RNA when it was extracted. Sample-barcoded 5' priming and a J-beta primer mix drove a second PCR of roughly 6 to 12 cycles. A 12-random-nucleotide template-switch adaptor tagged each cDNA molecule. Each CDR3 protein is one row after TCRdb ran MiXCR on the 5' RACE reads. The table shows almost 1 million distinct CDR3 sequences, with approximately 50% occurring only once. The CDR3 contains 13 residues. The V gene end was trimmed by 8 bases and the J gene end by 4 bases; junction bases not matched to a gene: 10. Germline CDR1 is DFQATT and CDR2 is SNEGSKA (reference sequence).

The V gene is TRBV20-1, the J gene TRBJ1-2; 7 positions agree with TRBD1. The receptor's source is an older woman in good health. Source material: blood. CDR3 sequence: CSTTGEVGYGYTF. In DNA form, the CDR3 reads TGCAGTACCACAGGGGAGGTTGGCTATGGCTACACCTTC.